The rows below give T cell receptor beta chains drawn from one sample of a study of CD8 T cells in Susac syndrome. Each CDR3 protein gets one entry after TCRdb re-called the immunoSEQ multiplex PCR reads with MiXCR. The sample has 250,000 to 300,000 distinct CDR3 sequences, 70% to 90% seen once. The sample was CD8+ T cells from PBMCs. These receptors were collected from a human donor with multiple sclerosis. Both conserved end residues are part of each CDR3. Size values are once, few and many counts, or a class for expanded clones, and some rows have none.

>TRBV7-9|few|TRBJ2-7
CASSLARNEQYF
>TRBV5-1|-|TRBJ2-1
CASSLGLAGNYNEQFF
>TRBV9|-|TRBJ2-2
CASTAENTGELFF
>TRBV6-5|few|TRBJ2-7
CASSYSVSYEQYF
>TRBV14|-|TRBJ2-1
CASSHGTSYNEQFF
>TRBV27|-|TRBJ2-1
CASSLFAGGLYNEQFF
>TRBV7-9|-|TRBJ2-7
CASSVQGIPSYEQYF
>TRBV5-4|-|TRBJ2-1
CASSTNEQFF
>TRBV21-1|-|TRBJ2-1
CAVDHNEQFF
>TRBV11-2|-|TRBJ2-2
CASSFLLIAGDWGPTGELFF
>TRBV11-2|-|TRBJ2-1
CASSTPNRVGEQFF
>TRBV20-1|-|TRBJ1-6
CSAMGEGGWNSPLHF
>TRBV28|-|TRBJ2-7
CASKIQGAGYEQYF
>TRBV20-1|-|TRBJ2-7
CSAEELLAETGYEQYF
>TRBV11-2|-|TRBJ2-7
CASSQTGKSYEQYF
>TRBV28|-|TRBJ1-3
CASSGTGEDGNTIYF
>TRBV7-9|-|TRBJ1-5
CASSAPGRSQPQHF
>TRBV4-1|-|TRBJ2-1
CASSQARREPYNEQFF
>TRBV5-1|once|TRBJ2-7
CASSSARDRLSYEQYF
>TRBV7-6|once|TRBJ2-1
CASSLRNNEQFF
>TRBV7-6|-|TRBJ2-3
CASSSSGSQTDTQYF
>TRBV5-1|-|TRBJ1-1
CASTAQVWGRTEAFF
>TRBV4-1|-|TRBJ1-1
CASSPNAAGHTEAFF
>TRBV11-2|once|TRBJ1-1
CASSFDPGPNTEAFF
>TRBV5-4|-|TRBJ2-3
CASSLAGRAPDTQYF
>TRBV10-3|-|TRBJ2-7
CAISFTGFHEQYF
>TRBV19|-|TRBJ2-4
CASSLMTGGAKNIQYF
>TRBV7-9|-|TRBJ1-4
CASSITGGGEKLFF
>TRBV27|-|TRBJ2-1
CASSLEGDSYNEQFF
>TRBV7-8|-|TRBJ2-1
CASSLEVRDSYNEQFF
>TRBV28|-|TRBJ2-1
CASRDRGVLEQFF
>TRBV27|few|TRBJ2-1
CASSFDRGYNEQFF
>TRBV6-6|few|TRBJ2-7
CASLWDVRRGDEQYF